This T cell receptor (beta chain) was identified in a study of blood T cell repertoires in COVID-19. Clones were read by immunoSEQ multiplex PCR, and TCRdb kept only the in-frame ones, dropping some. The sample holds around 170,000 clones, roughly four fifths seen once. The CDR3 spans 12 residues. Germline values: CDR1 GTSNPN, CDR2 SVGIG (reference sequence). The V end was cut by 6 bases, the J end by 8 bases, with 16 bases between. This receptor was taken from a man aged 50 to 59 who had recovered from COVID-19. Sequencing was carried out using PBMCs or T cells enriched from blood (not recorded which). J is TRBJ1-2 and V is TRBV30; D gene uncertain. The CDR3 is CACEGKTGGYTF. DNA of the CDR3: TGTGCCTGTGAGGGAAAAACGGGCGGCTACACCTTC.